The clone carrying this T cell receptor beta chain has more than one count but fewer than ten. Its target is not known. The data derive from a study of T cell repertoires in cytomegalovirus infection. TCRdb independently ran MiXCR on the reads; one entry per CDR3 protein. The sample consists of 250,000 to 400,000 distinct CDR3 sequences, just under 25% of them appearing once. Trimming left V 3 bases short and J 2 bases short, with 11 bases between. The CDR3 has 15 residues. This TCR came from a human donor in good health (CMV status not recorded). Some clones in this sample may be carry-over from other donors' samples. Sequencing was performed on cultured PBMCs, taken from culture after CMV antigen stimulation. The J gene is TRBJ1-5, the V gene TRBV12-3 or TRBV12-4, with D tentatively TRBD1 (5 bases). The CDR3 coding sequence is TGTGCCAGCAGTTTCCAGGGTAGTGGCAATCAGCCCCAGCATTTT. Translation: CASSFQGSGNQPQHF.